These 25 T cell receptor beta chains came from one sample sequenced in a study of blood T cells in healthy people across ages. The use of a sample-barcoded 5' primer and a J-beta primer mix characterized a second PCR of roughly 6 to 12 cycles. MiXCR was run by TCRdb on the 5' RACE reads, yielding one entry per CDR3 protein. The table has fewer than 900,000 distinct CDR3 sequences, under 40% seen once. The specimen was blood. These receptors came from a man aged 18-30 years in good health.

This clonotype was counted between two and nine times. J is TRBJ2-1 and V is TRBV9, with 7 bases aligning to TRBD1. Per germline, CDR1 SGDLS and CDR2 YYNGEE. The CDR3 has 13 amino acids. V gave up 6 bases and J gave up 4 bases; unmatched junction bases: 4. For the CDR3, the DNA is TGTGCCAGCATAGGGGGCAGTTACAATGAGCAGTTCTTC. Protein: CASIGGSYNEQFF.

There are a few counts of this clonotype. J is TRBJ1-6 and V is TRBV9; D is undetermined. The CDR3 consists of 15 residues. Germline loops: CDR1 SGDLS, CDR2 YYNGEE. V shed 0 bases and J shed 8 bases, with 12 bases lying between them. The CDR3 nucleotides are TGTGCCAGCAGCGTAGATGGTGAGGAGGATTCACCCCTCCACTTT. Encoded protein: CASSVDGEEDSPLHF. Drawing the rest from reference TRBV9 and TRBJ1-6, the complete variable domain is DSGVTQTPKHLITATGQRVTLRCSPRSGDLSVYWYQQSLDQGLQFLIQYYNGEERAKGNILERFSAQQFPDLHSELNLSSLELGDSALYFCASSVDGEEDSPLHFGNGTRLTVT.

This clonotype showed up many times. The genes are TRBV12-3 or TRBV12-4 and TRBJ1-5; perhaps TRBD1 as D (6 bases). Trimming pared 6 bases from V and 4 bases from J, leaving 10 bases between. The CDR3 consists of 13 residues. The CDR3 bases are TGTGCCAGCAGATCACAGGGTAATCAGCCCCAGCATTTT. Amino acids: CASRSQGNQPQHF.

This clonotype was picked up one time. The gene calls are TRBV7-2 and TRBJ1-5; D might be TRBD1 (6 bases). With 1 base removed from V and 0 bases from J, the gap between germline ends came to 13 bases. The CDR3 has 17 residues. The germline V gene has CDR1 SGHTA and CDR2 FQGNSA. DNA for the CDR3: TGTGCCAGCAGCTTAGTTGGGGGGGGCGATAGCAATCAGCCCCAGCATTTT. Amino acid sequence: CASSLVGGGDSNQPQHF.

This clonotype has only a few counts. The J gene is TRBJ2-1, the V gene TRBV20-1; TRBD2 matches 8 bases. The CDR3 sequence is 12 residues long. CDR1 is DFQATT and CDR2 is SNEGSKA in the germline V gene (reference sequence). The ends lost 7 bases at V and 8 bases at J; junction bases unmatched: 7. CDR3 in amino acids: CSVSGTSDEQFF. In DNA, the CDR3 is TGCAGTGTTTCCGGGACTAGTGATGAGCAGTTCTTC.

This clonotype was seen a few times. The chain employs TRBV7-8 and TRBJ1-4; TRBD1 might be the D (6 bases). This CDR3 is 16 amino acids long. CDR1 and CDR2 (germline): SGHVS, FQNEAQ. Trimming pared 0 bases from V and 2 bases from J, leaving 10 bases between. The CDR3 sequence: CASSLAGGSTNEKLFF. CDR3 bases: TGTGCCAGCAGCTTAGCGGGGGGCAGCACTAATGAAAAACTGTTTTTT.

The chain employs TRBV6-6 and TRBJ2-3; 7 positions match TRBD2. Trimming removed 5 bases from V and 5 bases from J; junction bases left unmatched: 10. Germline V gene lookup returns CDR1 MNHNY and CDR2 SVGAGI (reference sequence). The CDR3 has 15 residues. In DNA, the CDR3 is TGTGCCAGCAGTCCCCGGGGAGGGGCGAGAGATACGCAGTATTTT. This sequence encodes CASSPRGGARDTQYF.

Comments on this clonotype: Its ends do not fully match the called genes, so a read error is possible. In nucleotides, the CDR3 is TGCGTCAGCAGCTTGGAGGGTGGGGGCCCCTACGAGCAGTACTTC. Translating gives CVSSLEGGGPYEQYF. The chain couples TRBV5-1 to TRBJ2-4, with D perhaps TRBD1 or TRBD2 (6 bases each). The J call is uncertain, as TRBJ2-7 better fits the DNA end. The CDR3 totals 15 residues. CDR1 and CDR2 from the germline V gene are SGHRS and YFSETQ.

The chain links TRBV12-3 or TRBV12-4 to TRBJ2-6; possibly TRBD2 for D (5 bases). Trimming removed 2 bases at V and 2 bases at J, with 13 bases between. CDR3 length: 17 amino acids. The CDR3 DNA sequence: TGTGCCAGCAGTTTACAGGTGGGAGCGGCTGGGGCCAACGTCCTGACTTTC. Its translation: CASSLQVGAAGANVLTF.

The chain couples TRBV7-9 to TRBJ2-2, with D hard to call. Germline lookup yields CDR1 SEHNR and CDR2 FQNEAQ (reference sequence). This CDR3 is built from 12 residues. V was cut by 8 bases and J by 5 bases, with 9 bases left in between. The chain's CDR3 is CASDWGTGELFF. DNA of the CDR3: TGTGCCAGCGACTGGGGAACCGGGGAGCTGTTTTTT.

Here the CDR3 reads CASSQDGTSVQPQHF. The CDR3 DNA is TGCGCCAGCAGCCAAGATGGGACCAGTGTTCAGCCCCAGCATTTT. The genes are TRBV4-1 and TRBJ1-5; weak D call: TRBD1 (5 bases). The CDR3 is 15 residues long. The germline V and J ends were trimmed by 0 bases and 6 bases, with 12 bases remaining between them. Germline V gives CDR1 MGHRA, CDR2 YSYEKL.

The table lists this clonotype with many counts. This rearrangement joins TRBV5-5 to TRBJ2-7; D gene unclear. The CDR3 has 14 amino acids. Looked up from germline, CDR1 is SGHKS and CDR2 is YYEKEE (reference sequence). V was trimmed by 2 bases and J by 0 bases, leaving 9 bases between them. CDR3 sequence (DNA): TGTGCCAGCAGCTTAGATATGGGCTCCTACGAGCAGTACTTC. Protein sequence: CASSLDMGSYEQYF.

For this clonotype: This may arise from a read error, as a much more abundant clone is one base away. This chain joins TRBV12-3 or TRBV12-4 and TRBJ2-1; TRBD2 matches at 10 bases. CDR3 length equals 14 residues. The CDR3 sequence is CAISLAGGNNEQFF. CDR3 nucleotide sequence: TGTGCCATCAGTTTAGCGGGGGGAAACAATGAGCAGTTCTTC.

The V gene is TRBV4-3, the J gene TRBJ1-1, with a tentative D call TRBD1 (6 bases). Deletions cut 4 bases from V and 11 bases from J, with 23 bases between. Germline V gene data show CDR1 as LGHNA and CDR2 as YSLEER. There are 15 residues in the CDR3. In nucleotides, the CDR3 is TGCGCCAGCAGCCTAGGGGGAGGGGAGGAGGCCAACGCTTTCTTT. Residues: CASSLGGGEEANAFF.

The chain has TRBV9 and TRBJ1-3; D is unresolved. The CDR3 contains 17 residues. Germline V gene lookup returns CDR1 SGDLS and CDR2 YYNGEE. Trimming removed 0 bases from V and 4 bases from J, with 17 bases in between. Here the CDR3 DNA reads TGTGCCAGCAGCGTAGGTCGGAGAGGATCGGCAGGAAACACCATATATTTT. Protein product: CASSVGRRGSAGNTIYF.

The genes are TRBV10-3 and TRBJ2-3, with TRBD1 matching 7 bases. The CDR3 sequence is 15 residues long. Germline V gene sequence: CDR1 ENHRY, CDR2 SYGVKD. V was clipped by 6 bases and J by 0 bases; unmatched bases: 6. The CDR3 DNA reads as TGTGCCATCAGGGTGACAGGGCCTAGCACAGATACGCAGTATTTT. Its translation is CAIRVTGPSTDTQYF.

This clonotype was picked up a small number of times. A much bigger clone sits one base away, suggesting this may be a read error. V gene TRBV12-3 or TRBV12-4 combines with J gene TRBJ2-5, with 7 bases lining up with TRBD2. The trim removed 5 bases at V and 0 bases at J, leaving 9 bases unmatched. The CDR3 is 16 residues long. The CDR3 nucleotides are TGTGCCAGCAGTCCGAGGGAGGGCGCGAACCAAGAGACCCAGTACTTC. This sequence encodes CASSPREGANQETQYF.

This clonotype was seen at least ten times. The rearrangement joins TRBV21-1 to TRBJ2-7; the table's D call, TRBD2, has no DNA check behind it. TRBV21-1 is assigned pseudogene status. The length of the CDR3 is 15 residues. CDR3 bases: TGTGCCAGCAGGGGAGGGACTAACACCCCCTACGAGCAGTACTTC. The encoded protein is CASRGGTNTPYEQYF.

This chain uses TRBV6-5 with TRBJ1-1; 7 bases agree with TRBD1. CDR1 MNHEY and CDR2 SVGAGI come from the germline V gene. This CDR3 is built from 16 residues. The ends lost 4 bases at V and 0 bases at J; junction bases unmatched: 8. CDR3 residues: CASSFRDSLMNTEAFF. CDR3 nucleotide sequence: TGTGCCAGCAGTTTCCGGGACAGCCTCATGAACACTGAAGCTTTCTTT.

This clonotype has ten or more counts. This sequence joins TRBV12-3 or TRBV12-4 and TRBJ1-1; D ambiguous. The CDR3 is 11 amino acids. Trimming left V 5 bases short and J 3 bases short, with 4 bases between. The CDR3 here is CASSAYTEAFF. CDR3 bases: TGTGCCAGCAGTGCCTACACTGAAGCTTTCTTT.

This clonotype was recorded a few times. This sequence joins TRBV12-3 or TRBV12-4 and TRBJ1-3; a weak D match, TRBD1 (5 bases). V was pared by 4 bases and J by 0 bases, with 10 bases between. This CDR3 has 15 residues. CDR3 sequence reads: CASSSGASSGNTIYF. Written as DNA, the CDR3 is TGTGCCAGCAGTTCCGGGGCGAGCTCTGGAAACACCATATATTTT.

The chain couples TRBV29-1 to TRBJ2-7; no clear D gene. V lost 4 bases, J lost 4 bases, and 5 bases lay in between. Germline loops: CDR1 SQVTM, CDR2 ANQGSEA. This CDR3 region has 10 residues. CDR3 DNA: TGCAGCGTTGTTAAGTACGAGCAGTACTTC. Protein sequence: CSVVKYEQYF.

CDR3 nucleotide sequence: TGCGCCAGCAGACCCACCGGGGACCTAAGGACTGAAGCTTTCTTT. Protein product: CASRPTGDLRTEAFF. The chain joins TRBV5-1 to TRBJ1-1, with TRBD1 as a possible D gene (5 bases). V shed 5 bases and J shed 5 bases, with 19 bases lying between them. Germline V gene data show CDR1 as SGHRS and CDR2 as YFSETQ. CDR3 length: 15 residues.

In its sample, this clonotype was seen a few times. The chain joins TRBV12-3 or TRBV12-4 to TRBJ1-6, with D perhaps TRBD1 (5 bases). Trimming cost V 6 bases and J 8 bases, with 14 bases left between them. CDR3 size: 14 residues. The CDR3 reads CASRTQGAYSPLHF. In DNA form, the CDR3 reads TGTGCCAGCAGAACTCAGGGAGCCTATTCACCCCTCCACTTT.

In this sample, this clonotype turned up many times. One end of the junction fails to match germline, which may point to a read error. J is TRBJ2-1 and V is TRBV7-7; 10 bases match TRBD2. CDR1 and CDR2 from the germline V gene are SSHAT and FNYEAQ (reference sequence). CDR3 length: 17 amino acids. CDR3 in DNA: TGTGCTAGCAGCTCCGTCCTAGCGGGGGTTTCCTACAATGAGCAGTTCTTC. It encodes CASSSVLAGVSYNEQFF.